This T cell receptor (beta chain) was sequenced during a study of CD4 T cells in relation to SARS-CoV-2 and coronaviruses. Study overall: TCR beta CDR3s were sequenced after 10-day antigen culture of PBMCs.

Measured with immunoSEQ multiplex PCR; TCRdb has only the in-frame clones, and not every one. The data show 12,000 or so clones, with 70% to 80% seen just once and over 10% held by the top ten. The unexposed donors gave CD4+ T cells in 2011-2018, prior to COVID-19. CD4+ T cells were isolated from the cells after nine to eleven days of culture. Approximately 1.9 million PBMCs per well were cultured with about 9.8 IU/ml IL-2. Fresh IL-2 medium replaced half the medium on days 3 and 7. About this clone: As yet, its antigen is unknown.

The receptor's source is a human donor in good health. The sample was CD4+ T cells from PBMCs, cultured in vitro.

The CDR3 protein is CASSVDRIITGELFF. In nucleotides, the CDR3 is TGTGCCAGCAGCGTAGACAGGATAATCACCGGGGAGCTGTTTTTT. The V gene is TRBV9, the J gene TRBJ2-2; maybe TRBD1 (5 bases). The length of the CDR3 is 15 residues. The germline CDR1 and CDR2 sequences are SGDLS and YYNGEE. The ends were cut back, 0 bases at V and 4 bases at J, with 10 bases in the middle.